This T cell receptor (beta chain) stems from a study of Tregs in tolerant kidney transplant recipients. Study at large: Mixed chimerism was transient after nonmyeloablative marrow transplants from related graft donors.

This clone was recorded once. Its matching antigen is unknown. Study-level findings and limits: Findings come from small patient numbers and require larger validation. Biological reproducibility was not directly addressed in this study.

Unstimulated Tregs (CD4+CD25+CD127-) and CD4+CD25- non-Tregs were sorted from PBMCs. There are 13 residues in the CDR3. Trimming took off 4 bases at V and 6 bases at J, with 11 bases between the two ends. Germline loops: CDR1 MNHNS, CDR2 SASEGT. The method was immunoSEQ multiplex PCR; TCRdb's version includes in-frame clones alone and lacks a portion of them. The sample lists 70,000 to 95,000 clones, 75% to 95% occurring once. Sequenced material: Tregs from blood, taken before the transplant. The chain has TRBV6-1 and TRBJ2-3; the D gene is possibly TRBD1 (5 bases). The receptor's source is a human donor who received a combined kidney and bone marrow transplant. The DNA for the CDR3 is TGTGCCAGCAGTGTTCAGGGCCCGGATACGCAGTATTTT. Amino acids: CASSVQGPDTQYF.